The 16 T cell receptor beta chains below were found in one sample sequenced in a study of blood T cell repertoires in COVID-19. Assay: immunoSEQ multiplex PCR; the TCRdb copy retains only in-frame clones and omits some. The repertoire consists of hundreds of thousands of clones, with 85% occurring once and the leading ten covering just over 7%. The sequenced sample consisted of peripheral blood. Receptors were obtained from a human donor in a cohort sampled during active COVID-19.

The chain employs TRBV19 and TRBJ2-5, with 7 bases lining up with TRBD1. The CDR3 has 16 amino acids. J lost 3 bases, V lost 3 bases, and 10 bases had no gene match. Germline assignment: CDR1 LNHDA and CDR2 SQIVND (reference sequence). In DNA, the CDR3 is TGTGCCAGTAGTATCCTCCTCGACAGGGCAAAAGAGACCCAGTACTTC. This translates into CASSILLDRAKETQYF.

This clone was recorded once. V is TRBV5-1 and J is TRBJ1-2; 7 bases agree with TRBD1. Germline-derived CDR1 and CDR2 are SGHRS and YFSETQ. Trimming at V came to 4 bases and at J to 3 bases, leaving 3 bases not matched to a gene. CDR3 length equals 13 residues. The CDR3 nucleotides read TGCGCCAGCAGCACTCAGGGGGACTATGGCTACACCTTC. Amino acids: CASSTQGDYGYTF. Full variable domain (outside the CDR3, taken from reference TRBV5-1 and TRBJ1-2): KAGVTQTPRYLIKTRGQQVTLSCSPISGHRSVSWYQQTPGQGLQFLFEYFSETQRNKGNFPGRFSGRQFSNSRSEMNVSTLELGDSALYLCASSTQGDYGYTFGSGTRLTVV.

V usage is TRBV27 and J usage is TRBJ2-2; 9 bases are a match to TRBD1. Germline loops: CDR1 MNHEY, CDR2 SMNVEV (reference sequence). Unmatched junction bases numbered 3, after V lost 6 bases and J lost 4 bases. There are 14 residues in the CDR3. The CDR3 region has the DNA TGTGCCAGCAGATTACAGGGGGCCACCGGGGAGCTGTTTTTT. This codes for CASRLQGATGELFF.

V usage is TRBV6-5 and J usage is TRBJ1-1; D uncertain. The V end was cut by 6 bases, the J end by 11 bases, with 19 bases between. The CDR3 totals 13 residues. CDR1 is MNHEY and CDR2 is SVGAGI in the germline V gene. CDR3 in amino acids: CASSPSMKWAAFF. CDR3 nucleotide sequence: TGTGCCAGCAGCCCCAGTATGAAATGGGCGGCTTTCTTT.

This chain uses TRBV21-1 with TRBJ2-7; the DNA was not compared with TRBD1, the D call given in the table. TRBV21-1 is shown as a pseudogene. The CDR3 contains 15 residues. CDR3 nucleotide sequence: TGTGCCAGCAGCAAAGAACGACAGGGGAGGCACGAGCAGTACTTC. Residues: CASSKERQGRHEQYF.

The CDR3 DNA follows: TGTGCCAGCAGCCAAGATAAGGGACAGGGGGACGAGCAGTACTTC. This translates into CASSQDKGQGDEQYF. This rearrangement joins TRBV4-2 to TRBJ2-7; TRBD1 agrees at 11 bases. Germline V gives CDR1 LGHNA, CDR2 YNFKEQ. The trim removed 0 bases at V and 5 bases at J, leaving 3 bases unmatched. This CDR3 comprises 15 residues.

This sequence joins TRBV30 and TRBJ1-1, with a possible D match to TRBD1 (6 bases). Germline assignment: CDR1 GTSNPN and CDR2 SVGIG (reference sequence). The CDR3 has 12 amino acids. Trimming shortened V by 2 bases and J by 7 bases, and 11 bases separated the two germline ends. CDR3 DNA sequence: TGTGCCTGGAGTATTGGACAGTTTGAAGCTTTCTTT. This sequence encodes CAWSIGQFEAFF.

The gene calls are TRBV3-1 (or the pseudogene TRBV3-2) and TRBJ1-4; D call uncertain. The length of the CDR3 is 13 residues. Trimming cost V 4 bases and J 14 bases, with 17 bases left between them. Germline values: CDR1 LGHDT, CDR2 YNNKEL (reference sequence). The CDR3 DNA reads TGTGCCAGCAGCCCCGAAAAAGGGAGAATCCTGTTTTTT. Translation gives CASSPEKGRILFF.

This chain joins TRBV24-1 and TRBJ2-7; D is uncertain. This CDR3 spans 14 amino acids. V gave up 8 bases and J gave up 6 bases, with 19 bases separating them. From germline, CDR1 is KGHDR and CDR2 SFDVKD. The CDR3 nucleotides read TGTGCCACCATTCTTCTCGTCGAGGCATCCGAGCAGTACTTC. As protein: CATILLVEASEQYF.

This clone has a handful of counts. The chain has TRBV10-3 and TRBJ1-3; D ambiguous. CDR1 is ENHRY, CDR2 SYGVKD, per germline. Trimming left V 6 bases short and J 0 bases short, with 15 bases between. This CDR3 contains 16 residues. The CDR3 nucleotides are TGTGCCATCAGCCCCGTAACAGCAAGCTCTGGAAACACCATATATTTT. Its translation: CAISPVTASSGNTIYF.

The CDR3 DNA reads as TGTGCCAGCAGGGACAGGATGGAGGGCTACACCTTC. It translates to CASRDRMEGYTF. The chain carries TRBV6-5 and TRBJ1-2, with 7 bases aligning to TRBD1. The junction had 6 bases not matched to a gene; V was cut back by 6 bases and J by 8 bases. The CDR3 loop spans 12 amino acids. Looked up from germline, CDR1 is MNHEY and CDR2 is SVGAGI.

V usage is TRBV24-1 and J usage is TRBJ2-2; no clear D gene. This CDR3 is built from 13 residues. The germline V gene encodes CDR1 KGHDR and CDR2 SFDVKD. V was trimmed by 4 bases and J by 7 bases, leaving 9 bases between them. The CDR3 DNA reads as TGTGCCACCAGTGAGAACAAGATCGGGGAGCTGTTTTTT. Protein product: CATSENKIGELFF.

This chain uses TRBV6-5 with TRBJ1-1; D uncertain. Germline lookup yields CDR1 MNHEY and CDR2 SVGAGI. V lost 3 bases, J lost 4 bases, and 12 bases lay in between. The CDR3 is 14 residues long. The CDR3 nucleotides read TGTGCCAGCAGTTATACTTCCTCGGGCACTGAAGCTTTCTTT. The encoded protein is CASSYTSSGTEAFF.

The chain couples TRBV7-6 to TRBJ2-3; 10 bases are a match to TRBD2. This CDR3 comprises 16 residues. V gave up 5 bases and J gave up 3 bases; unmatched junction bases: 8. CDR1 and CDR2 from the germline V gene are SGHVS and FNYEAQ. The CDR3: CASSPTTSGVTDTQYF. In DNA, the CDR3 is TGTGCCAGCAGCCCTACCACTAGCGGGGTAACAGATACGCAGTATTTT.

Only one count was recorded for this clone. V usage is TRBV29-1 and J usage is TRBJ1-1, with TRBD1 matching over 10 bases. Trimming removed 7 bases from V and 5 bases from J; junction bases left unmatched: 4. The germline V gene has CDR1 SQVTM and CDR2 ANQGSEA. This CDR3 is built from 12 residues. CDR3 coding DNA: TGCAGCGCGGGGACAGGGGAGACTGAAGCTTTCTTT. Translated, it gives CSAGTGETEAFF.

This clone was seen more than once but under ten times. The chain combines TRBV24-1 with TRBJ1-2; 8 bases align to TRBD1. The V gene's germline CDR1 is KGHDR and CDR2 SFDVKD. After removal of 7 bases from V and 7 bases from J, the junction contained 4 bases not matched to a gene. This CDR3 is built from 12 residues. For the CDR3, the DNA is TGTGCCACCAGCGACAGGGGTTTTGGCTACACCTTC. Amino acids: CATSDRGFGYTF.